This T cell receptor beta chain was retrieved from a study of OX40 agonist ivuxolimab in advanced cancers. Study at large: Every 2 weeks, patients got intravenous ivuxolimab at one of six dose levels (0.01-10 mg/kg). Among those treated, three patients had partial responses, one with hepatocellular carcinoma and two with cutaneous melanoma.

The length of the CDR3 is 15 residues. Per the germline V gene, CDR1 is SGHTA and CDR2 is FQGTGA. Unmatched junction bases numbered 2, after V lost 2 bases and J lost 2 bases. At baseline, cycle 4 day 1, and cycle 7 day 1, blood was sampled. Produced via immunoSEQ multiplex PCR; TCRdb's table is partial and in-frame only. The profile shows tens of thousands of clones, about 85% of them singletons. This specimen was CD4+ or CD8+ T cells sorted from blood, taken in a trial of the OX40 agonist ivuxolimab. This receptor was identified in an adult with an advanced solid tumor such as melanoma, head and neck, liver or kidney cancer. J is TRBJ2-2 and V is TRBV7-3, with 7 bases lining up with TRBD1. CDR3 sequence: CASSLQGVNTGELFF. Here the CDR3 DNA reads TGTGCCAGCAGCTTACAGGGGGTAAACACCGGGGAGCTGTTTTTT.